The text below deals with one TCR beta chain. The data are from a study of blood T cell repertoires in COVID-19. Turning to the study itself: PBMCs, B-cell-depleted T cells, or T cells provided the cDNA or gDNA that made up the material.

Germline V gene sequence: CDR1 LNHNV, CDR2 YYDKDF (reference sequence). V lost 0 bases to trimming and J lost 8 bases; unmatched junction nucleotides: 3. CDR3 length: 13 amino acids. Per the original data handling: For nucleated cells, counts were estimated from reference gene primer amplification. TCRdb keeps only in-frame clones here, not all; method: immunoSEQ multiplex PCR. D and trimming come from the DNA, and the V and J calls and clone size come from that table. The sample yields about 180,000 clones, 85% to 90% seen once. The TCR was taken from a woman in her 30s with active or convalescent COVID-19. The rearrangement joins TRBV15 to TRBJ1-1; 7 nucleotides line up with TRBD1. Sequenced sample: peripheral blood. The CDR3 nucleotides read TGTGCCACCAGCAGAGACTGGACAGGAGAAGCTTTCTTT. Translation: CATSRDWTGEAFF.